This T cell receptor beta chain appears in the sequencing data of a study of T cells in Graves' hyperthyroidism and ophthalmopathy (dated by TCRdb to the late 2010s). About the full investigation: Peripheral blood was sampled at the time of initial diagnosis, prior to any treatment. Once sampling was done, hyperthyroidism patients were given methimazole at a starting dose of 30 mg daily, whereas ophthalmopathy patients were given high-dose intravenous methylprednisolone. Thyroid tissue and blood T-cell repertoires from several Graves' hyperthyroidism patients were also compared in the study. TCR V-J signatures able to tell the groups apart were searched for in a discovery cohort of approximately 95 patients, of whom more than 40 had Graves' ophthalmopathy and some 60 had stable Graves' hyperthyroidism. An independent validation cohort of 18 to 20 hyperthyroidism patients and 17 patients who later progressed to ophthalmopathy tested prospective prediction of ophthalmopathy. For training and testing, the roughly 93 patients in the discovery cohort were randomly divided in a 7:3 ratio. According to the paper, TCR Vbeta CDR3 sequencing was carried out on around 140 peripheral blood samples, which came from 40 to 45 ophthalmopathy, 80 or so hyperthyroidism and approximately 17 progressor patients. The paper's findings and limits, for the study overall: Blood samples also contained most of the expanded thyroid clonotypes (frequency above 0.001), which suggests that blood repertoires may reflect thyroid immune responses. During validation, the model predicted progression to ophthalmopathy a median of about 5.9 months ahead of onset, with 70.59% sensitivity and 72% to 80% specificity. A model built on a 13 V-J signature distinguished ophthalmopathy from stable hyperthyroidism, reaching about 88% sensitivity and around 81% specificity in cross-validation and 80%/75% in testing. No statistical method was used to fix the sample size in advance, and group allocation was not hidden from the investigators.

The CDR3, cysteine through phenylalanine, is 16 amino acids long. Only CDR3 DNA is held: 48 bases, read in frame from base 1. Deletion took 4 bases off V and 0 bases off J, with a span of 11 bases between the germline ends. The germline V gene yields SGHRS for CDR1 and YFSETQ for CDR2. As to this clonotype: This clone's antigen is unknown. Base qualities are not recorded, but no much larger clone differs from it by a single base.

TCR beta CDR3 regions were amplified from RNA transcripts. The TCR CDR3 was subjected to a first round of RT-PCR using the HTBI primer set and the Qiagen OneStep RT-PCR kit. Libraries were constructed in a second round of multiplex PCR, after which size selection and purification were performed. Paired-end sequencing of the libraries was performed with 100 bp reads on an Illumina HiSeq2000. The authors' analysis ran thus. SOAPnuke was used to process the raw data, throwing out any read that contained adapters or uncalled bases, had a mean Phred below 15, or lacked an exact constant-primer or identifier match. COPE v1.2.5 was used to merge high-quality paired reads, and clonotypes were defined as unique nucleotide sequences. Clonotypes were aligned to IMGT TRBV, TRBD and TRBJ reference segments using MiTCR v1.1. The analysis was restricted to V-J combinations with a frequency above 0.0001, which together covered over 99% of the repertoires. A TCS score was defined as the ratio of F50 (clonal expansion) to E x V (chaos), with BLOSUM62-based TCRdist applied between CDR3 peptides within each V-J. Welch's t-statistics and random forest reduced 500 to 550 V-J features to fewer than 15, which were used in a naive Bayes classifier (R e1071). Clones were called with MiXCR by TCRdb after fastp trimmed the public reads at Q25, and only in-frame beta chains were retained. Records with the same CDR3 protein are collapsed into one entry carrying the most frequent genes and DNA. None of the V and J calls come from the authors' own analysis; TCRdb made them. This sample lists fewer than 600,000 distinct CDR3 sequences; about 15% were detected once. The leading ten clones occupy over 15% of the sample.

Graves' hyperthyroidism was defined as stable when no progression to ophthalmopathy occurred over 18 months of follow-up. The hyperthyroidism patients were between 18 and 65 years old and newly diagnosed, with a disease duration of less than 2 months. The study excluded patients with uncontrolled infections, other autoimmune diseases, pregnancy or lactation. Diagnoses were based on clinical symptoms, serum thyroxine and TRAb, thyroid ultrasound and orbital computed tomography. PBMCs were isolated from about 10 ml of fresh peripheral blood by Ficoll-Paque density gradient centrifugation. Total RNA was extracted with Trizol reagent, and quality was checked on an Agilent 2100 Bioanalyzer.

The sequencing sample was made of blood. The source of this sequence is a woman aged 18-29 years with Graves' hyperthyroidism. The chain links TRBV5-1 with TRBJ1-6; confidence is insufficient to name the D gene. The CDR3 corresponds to CASSPDPSSYNSPLHF. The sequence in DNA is TGCGCCAGCAGCCCGGACCCAAGCTCCTATAATTCACCCCTCCACTTT.